The clone carrying this TCR beta chain was observed many times. Its target is unknown. Time point described: technical triplicate 1. The sorted-subset TCR libraries were prepared using 800,000 to 1,000,000 CD4+ or CD8+ T cells as the starting material. The data derive from a study of neurological immune-mediated disorders. Overall study findings and caveats: No sharing of CDR3 amino acid sequences was observed among expanded clones across subjects, suggesting private repertoires in all groups.

This CDR3 has 16 residues. V trimming: 3 bases; J trimming: 6 bases; junction bases outside the gene matches: 10. CDR1 and CDR2 (germline): LGHNA, YSLEER. The cDNA was produced through 5'RACE with 10-nucleotide random UMIs. Over 160 million TCR-beta sequences from 15-18 subjects came from every sequencing run. TCRdb re-analysed the 5' RACE reads in MiXCR, keeping a single row per CDR3 protein. This sample has 20,000 to 25,000 distinct CDR3 sequences, with less than 15% found just once. The receptor comes from a female donor with HTLV-1-associated myelopathy (HAM/TSP). The chain links TRBV4-3 to TRBJ2-7; the match to TRBD1 covers 11 bases. Specimen: CD4+ T cells from blood. The CDR3 here is CASSHLPGTGGSEQYF. The CDR3 DNA sequence: TGCGCCAGCAGCCATCTACCCGGGACAGGGGGTAGCGAGCAGTACTTC.